This T cell receptor beta chain was recorded in a study of Tregs in tolerant kidney transplant recipients. Whole-study results and caveats: No direct test of biological reproducibility was done here.

Recipients received nonmyeloablative bone marrow transplants from related graft donors, with transient mixed chimerism. The data were produced by immunoSEQ multiplex PCR, yet TCRdb's version contains in-frame clones alone and is incomplete. The sample carries tens of thousands of clones, more than 70% recorded once. Comment on this clone: Its target is unknown.

Sequences were derived from CD4+ T cells from blood (PBMCs), sampled 6 months after the transplant. The receptor's source is a human patient who received a combined kidney and bone marrow transplant. Some T cells may possibly be graft donor cells.

CDR3 sequence (DNA): TGTGCCAGCAGTTCCACGGGAACCAAAAACATTCAGTACTTC. Protein product: CASSSTGTKNIQYF. The V call is TRBV6-6, the J call TRBJ2-4; D might be TRBD2 (5 bases). V was cut by 4 bases and J by 2 bases, with 9 bases left in between. Per germline, CDR1 MNHNY and CDR2 SVGAGI (reference sequence). The CDR3 loop spans 14 amino acids.